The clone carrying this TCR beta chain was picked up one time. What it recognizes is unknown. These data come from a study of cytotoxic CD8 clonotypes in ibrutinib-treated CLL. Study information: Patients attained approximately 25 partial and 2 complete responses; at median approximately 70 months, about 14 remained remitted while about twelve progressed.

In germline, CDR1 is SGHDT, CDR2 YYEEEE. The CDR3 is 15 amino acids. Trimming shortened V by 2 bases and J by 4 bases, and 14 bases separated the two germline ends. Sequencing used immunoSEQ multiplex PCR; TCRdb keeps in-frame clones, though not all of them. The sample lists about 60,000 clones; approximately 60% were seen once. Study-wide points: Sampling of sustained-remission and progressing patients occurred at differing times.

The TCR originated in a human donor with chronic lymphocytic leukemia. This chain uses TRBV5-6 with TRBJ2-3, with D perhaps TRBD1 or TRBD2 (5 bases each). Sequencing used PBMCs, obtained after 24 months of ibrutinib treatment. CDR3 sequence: CASSFRGLSADTQYF. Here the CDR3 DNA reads TGTGCCAGCAGCTTCCGGGGCCTAAGCGCAGATACGCAGTATTTT.